The sequence of this T cell receptor (beta chain) was determined in a study of glioma-infiltrating T cells. The V end was cut by 3 bases, the J end by 6 bases, with 11 bases between. Germline V CDR1 and CDR2: KGHSH, LQKENI. The CDR3 is made up of 13 amino acids. Amplification of TCR alpha and beta CDR3 regions from RNA used iRepertoire nested multiplex PCR. TCRdb called the multiplex PCR reads again in MiXCR, with one record for every CDR3 protein. Of around 93,000 distinct CDR3 sequences in the sample, around 37% are singletons; the top ten hold 35% to 45%. This clonotype was detected many times. Sequencing was performed on glioma tissue, nonneoplastic brain tissue, or PBMCs (not recorded which). The TCR sequence derives from a human donor with low-grade glioma or glioblastoma, undergoing nonglioma brain surgery, or in good health (not recorded which). V usage is TRBV18 and J usage is TRBJ2-5; no reliable D call. The DNA of the CDR3 is TGTGCCAGCTCACCCGGACCTGGAAAGACCCAGTACTTC. It codes for CASSPGPGKTQYF.